This T cell receptor (beta chain) was captured by sequencing in a study of human T cells and chemical hapten exposure (dated by TCRdb to about 2021). Some background on the complete study: For sensitization, 2% DPC in acetone was applied to a 2 cm by 2 cm area of upper inner arm skin. Patch tests used Finn chambers with 0.01% DPC on the upper back, scored after 6 days by International Contact Dermatitis Research Group standards. The patient cohort, mostly female, included alopecia areata with under or over 50% scalp involvement, alopecia totalis and alopecia universalis. Blood for TCR sequencing was provided by twenty-nine alopecia patients at one to four time points (pre-sensitization, 2, 6 and 24 weeks). Weekly therapeutic DPC doses were additionally applied to the scalp of patients throughout the roughly 23-week study period. Blood was sampled from patients pre-sensitization (week 0) and at 2, 6 and about 24 weeks after DPC sensitization. Libraries were pooled for sequencing, and variation in per-sample TCR yields was attributed mainly to small differences in library volumes within the pool. Peripheral blood TCR repertoire changes were tracked in vivo in alopecia patients during primary and secondary sensitization to the hapten diphenylcyclopropenone (DPC).

The CDR3 starts with the cysteine, ends with the phenylalanine, and has 15 residues. Solely the CDR3 DNA is kept, with 45 bases framed from the first base. Relative to germline, V is 3 bases shorter and J is 2 bases shorter, with 12 bases between their ends. CDR1 and CDR2 are drawn from the germline V gene (reference sequence): SGHNT, YYREEE. The library was made by RACE. Instrument on record: NextSeq 500. During library preparation, unique molecular identifiers were attached to individual cDNA molecules so that TCRs could be counted in a quantitative, reproducible way. Each blood RNA sample was used to sequence both TCR alpha and TCR beta chains. On the authors' methods: The median number of TCRs per sample was approximately 96,000, ranging from about 23,224 to 750,000. The Decombinator software suite was used to annotate the V, J and CDR3 of the TCR reads. Every sample was subsampled to the same number of TCRs (28,000) for the PS versus PT1 abundance plots. Expanded TCRs were defined as absent before sensitization and observed at least eight times at the 2-week time point. TCRdb cleaned the public reads at Q25 with fastp, built clones with MiXCR and kept in-frame beta chains. Each CDR3 protein gets just one entry, which takes the most common genes and DNA from the rows behind it. TCRdb's processing, not the authors', yielded these V and J calls. The sample includes more than 55,000 distinct CDR3 sequences, with 9.5% to 10% observed a single time. The top ten clones comprise roughly 9.1% of the sample.

The time point tag for this specimen amounts to: pre-sensitization, week 0. The sample's treatment or condition label, decoded: therapeutic diphenylcyclopropenone sensitization with weekly scalp DPC. At each patch-test visit, blood was drawn before the patch test was applied. Patients were eligible if aged 18 to 70, diagnosed with alopecia and judged suitable for DPC therapy, and pregnant patients were excluded. Total RNA was extracted from unfractionated whole blood that had been collected in Tempus Blood RNA tubes. General study outcomes and caveats: Significantly more large CDR3 similarity clusters were formed by expanded TCRs than by pre-sensitization or healthy control sets, consistent with antigen-driven responses. A positive correlation was found between the number of PT1 expanded TCRs and patch test score, with significance reached at thresholds 8, 16 and 32 but not 4. Repeated subsampling changed both the strength of the expansion versus patch-test correlation and the threshold at which that correlation became significant. Because all patients had alopecia, a presumed autoimmune disease, the immune response of the patients might differ from that of healthy individuals. No change with DPC sensitization was found in the number of TCRs above 1 in 1000 frequency, and no evidence of global repertoire structure alterations was found.

In regard to this clonotype: Its antigen is currently not known. The sample holds no much larger clone one base away, and base qualities are not on file.

The rearrangement joined TRBV5-4 to TRBJ1-3; the D segment cannot be called with confidence. This receptor was taken from a man in his forties with alopecia areata. Some clones in this sample may be carry-over from other donors' samples. The sequenced sample was whole blood, obtained in connection with sensitization to the hapten diphenylcyclopropenone (DPC). The CDR3: CASSSGQITGNTIYF. The DNA is as follows: TGTGCCAGCAGCTCCGGTCAGATTACTGGAAACACCATATATTTT.